A selection of T cell receptor beta chains follows, all from one sample in a study of radiotherapy plus CTLA-4 blockade in lung cancer. The data were produced by immunoSEQ multiplex PCR, yet TCRdb's version contains in-frame clones alone and is incomplete. The sample has 85,000 to 100,000 clones, about 78% seen once. This specimen was peripheral blood, taken from a patient treated with radiotherapy plus ipilimumab. The source of these receptors is a human donor with non-small cell lung cancer that progressed on radiotherapy plus ipilimumab. Both conserved end residues are part of each CDR3. The D gene is left open where the match is weak. The size of a clone is reported for some rows only, either as once, few or many, or as a class for expanded clones.

few TRBJ2-1 TRBV27 . TGTGCCAGCAGTGTGGTTGGGAGGAGCTCCTACAATGAGCAGTTCTTC CASSVVGRSSYNEQFF
few TRBJ1-5 TRBV10-2 . TGCGCCAGCAGTGAGGGCAGCCTTAGGAGCAATCAGCCCCAGCATTTT CASSEGSLRSNQPQHF
. TRBJ1-2 TRBV18 . TGTGCCAGCTCACCACCGTCGGGGGCAGGAAGGACGGGCTACACCTTC CASSPPSGAGRTGYTF
. TRBJ2-7 TRBV18 . TGTGCCAGCTCACCCCTCCCGGGGGACGAGCAGTACTTC CASSPLPGDEQYF
. TRBJ1-2 TRBV19 TRBD1 TGTGCCAGTAGTACCCGGACAGGTGGCTCTTCCTATGGCTACACCTTC CASSTRTGGSSYGYTF
. TRBJ1-1 TRBV10-3 . TGTGCCATCACCCCGGGACGCTCGAACACTGAAGCTTTCTTT CAITPGRSNTEAFF
once TRBJ1-1 TRBV2 . TGTGCCAGCAGGACTGACATGAACACTGAAGCTTTCTTT CASRTDMNTEAFF
. TRBJ2-3 TRBV9 . TGTGCCAGCAGCTCCCCGGGGGCCGATACGCAGTATTTT CASSSPGADTQYF
. TRBJ2-1 TRBV5-1 TRBD1 TGCGCCAGCAGCTCATACCAGGGGGTGGGTGGAAATGAGCAGTTCTTC CASSSYQGVGGNEQFF
. TRBJ2-1 TRBV6-5 TRBD1 TGTGCCACCGGGACAGGGGGCCGTTCCTACAATGAGCAGTTCTTC CATGTGGRSYNEQFF
. TRBJ2-7 TRBV11-3 . TGTGCCAGCAGCTTAGGGAGGGCCTCCGAGCAGTACTTC CASSLGRASEQYF
. TRBJ2-7 TRBV27 . TGTGCCAGCAGTTTTTTCTCCGGCTACGAGCAGTACTTC CASSFFSGYEQYF
. TRBJ2-7 TRBV4-2 . TGTGCCAGCAGCCAGGGAAATTACGAGCAGTACTTC CASSQGNYEQYF
once TRBJ2-1 TRBV9 TRBD2 TGTGCCAGCAGCGTTAGCGGGATTACTAATGAGCAGTTCTTC CASSVSGITNEQFF
. TRBJ2-7 TRBV14 . TGTGCCAGCAGCCAACAGGGCTCCTACGAGCAGTACTTC CASSQQGSYEQYF
. TRBJ2-7 TRBV27 . TGTGCCAGCAGTTTAGGCAGGGGGGTGGGGGAGCAGTACTTC CASSLGRGVGEQYF
. TRBJ2-7 TRBV5-6 . TGTGCCAGCAGCCCGTATCAGGGGGAGCAGTACTTC CASSPYQGEQYF
. TRBJ2-7 TRBV7-3 TRBD2 TGTGCCAGCAGCTCGACTAGCGGGCCATACTACGAGCAGTACTTC CASSSTSGPYYEQYF
. TRBJ2-5 TRBV2 TRBD1 TGTGCCAGCATGGGACAGCAAGAGACCCAGTACTTC CASMGQQETQYF
. TRBJ2-7 TRBV10-3 TRBD1 TGTGCCATCAGTTTACAGGGGTCCTACGAGCAGTACTTC CAISLQGSYEQYF
. TRBJ2-3 TRBV25-1 . TGTGCCAGCAGTCCGCGCACAGATACGCAGTATTTT CASSPRTDTQYF
many TRBJ2-6 TRBV10-3 . TGTGCCATCAGTGAGTCGCAAGGCGCCGGGGCCAACGTCCTGACTTTC CAISESQGAGANVLTF
. TRBJ2-7 TRBV6-5 TRBD1 TGTGCCAGCATCCCTTCCGGGACAGGGTCCTACGAGCAGTACTTC CASIPSGTGSYEQYF
. TRBJ2-2 TRBV11-3 . TGTGCCAGCAGCCCCCGGACCTCCACCGGGGAGCTGTTTTTT CASSPRTSTGELFF
. TRBJ1-1 TRBV2 . TGTGCCAGCAGTGAATCGGCAGGCCGGGGTGAAGCTTTCTTT CASSESAGRGEAFF
. TRBJ1-5 TRBV27 TRBD1 TGTGCCAGCAGTTTCGGACAGGGGAATCAGCCCCAGCATTTT CASSFGQGNQPQHF
. TRBJ2-1 TRBV18 . TGTGCCAGCTCACCACGGTCCTCCTACAATGAGCAGTTCTTC CASSPRSSYNEQFF
. TRBJ1-2 TRBV10-3 TRBD1 TGTGCCATCAGTGGCGGACAGGGGAACTATGGCTACACCTTC CAISGGQGNYGYTF
. TRBJ2-5 TRBV9 . TGTGCCAGCAGCGTAGCACCGACACGGGGACGAGAGACCCAGTACTTC CASSVAPTRGRETQYF
. TRBJ2-7 TRBV28 TRBD2 TGTGCCAGCAGTACGACGGGACTAGCGGGTATCTACGAGCAGTACTTC CASSTTGLAGIYEQYF
. TRBJ2-1 TRBV9 . TGTGCCAGCAGCGTAGAACTGAGACCCACAGGAGCCTTCCACAATGAGCAGTTCTTC CASSVELRPTGAFHNEQFF
. TRBJ1-4 TRBV4-3 . TGCGCCAGCAGCCAGGACGGGACCCCGAATGAAAAACTGTTTTTT CASSQDGTPNEKLFF
. TRBJ2-5 TRBV6-5 TRBD2 TGTGCCAGCAGTTACGGGGAGGGGCGTGAGACCCAGTACTTC CASSYGEGRETQYF
few TRBJ1-5 TRBV6-9 . TGTGCCAGCAGTTACTCGAAGACGGTCAATCAGCCCCAGCATTTT CASSYSKTVNQPQHF
few TRBJ2-7 TRBV27 . TGTGCCAGCAGTTTAGGCTGGCTCGGCGAGCAGTACTTC CASSLGWLGEQYF
. TRBJ2-7 TRBV7-6 . TGTGCCAGCAGCCCACCGGGGATTGCCTACGAGCAGTACTTC CASSPPGIAYEQYF
. TRBJ2-1 TRBV7-2 . TGTGCCAGCAGCCCCCGGGTCTCCTACAATGAGCAGTTCTTC CASSPRVSYNEQFF
once TRBJ2-7 TRBV2 . TGTGCCAGCAGTGAACATTCAGGGGCGACCTACGAGCAGTACTTC CASSEHSGATYEQYF
once TRBJ2-3 TRBV11-3 TRBD2 TGTGCCAGCAGCCCGGGACTAGCGGGAACAGATACGCAGTATTTT CASSPGLAGTDTQYF
. TRBJ2-7 TRBV5-1 TRBD2 TGCGCCAGCAGCTTGTTTACTAGCGGGGGCTCCGAGCAGTACTTC CASSLFTSGGSEQYF